Below, 8 T cell receptor beta chains from the same sample are listed, as sequenced in a study of blood T cell repertoires in COVID-19. Generated by immunoSEQ multiplex PCR, the TCRdb table keeps only in-frame clones and is missing some. The sample shows some 290,000 clones, roughly 89% of them seen only once. The source material was PBMCs or T cells enriched from blood (not recorded which). These receptors were taken from a woman between 25 and 40 years old who had recovered from COVID-19.

Remarks on this clone: The junction and the germline gene differ at one end; a read error may be behind it. The chain has TRBV12-3 or TRBV12-4 and TRBJ2-2; no reliable D call. The CDR3 covers 13 residues. The CDR3 here is CGSAVANTGELFF. The CDR3 nucleotides are TGTGGCAGCGCAGTGGCGAACACCGGGGAGCTGTTTTTT.

The chain carries TRBV5-6 and TRBJ1-6, with D uncertain. Between the trimmed V and J ends, which lost 5 bases and 7 bases, there was a span of 19 bases. CDR1 is SGHDT, CDR2 YYEEEE, per germline. CDR3 length: 16 amino acids. The CDR3 region is CASSSRIGEGNSPLHF. The CDR3 DNA is TGTGCCAGCAGTTCCCGAATCGGTGAGGGCAATTCACCCCTCCACTTT.

This chain uses TRBV27 with TRBJ1-6; 7 bases line up with TRBD1. Germline V CDR1 and CDR2: MNHEY, SMNVEV (reference sequence). This CDR3 has 14 amino acids. V gave up 3 bases and J gave up 6 bases; unmatched junction bases: 2. This CDR3 is CASSFGDSNSPLHF. CDR3 DNA: TGTGCCAGCAGTTTCGGGGACAGTAATTCACCCCTCCACTTT.

The rearrangement joins TRBV11-2 to TRBJ2-1, with 7 bases that match TRBD2. CDR3 length: 18 amino acids. The ends lost 5 bases at V and 5 bases at J; junction bases unmatched: 18. Germline V gene sequence: CDR1 SGHAT, CDR2 FQNNGV. CDR3 amino acids: CASSQPTSARPTNNEQFF. Written as DNA, the CDR3 is TGTGCCAGCAGCCAACCCACTAGCGCCCGACCGACTAACAATGAGCAGTTCTTC.

V gene TRBV5-1 combines with J gene TRBJ2-3, with 10 bases identical to TRBD1. The CDR3 contains 15 residues. V lost 2 bases, J lost 5 bases, and 5 bases stayed unmatched. Germline CDR1 and CDR2: SGHRS and YFSETQ. The CDR3 is CASSLRDRGQDTQYF. The CDR3 DNA reads TGCGCCAGCAGCTTAAGGGACAGGGGTCAAGATACGCAGTATTTT.

V usage is TRBV6-5 and J usage is TRBJ2-7; 9 nucleotides align to TRBD1. Germline V CDR1 and CDR2: MNHEY, SVGAGI. The ends lost 5 bases at V and 6 bases at J; junction bases unmatched: 8. The CDR3 is made up of 14 amino acids. CDR3 DNA: TGTGCCAGCAGTCGTGAAGGACAGGGGATCGAGCAGTACTTC. Its translation: CASSREGQGIEQYF.

The chain carries TRBV2 and TRBJ2-2, with TRBD2 identical over 13 bases. The CDR3 spans 17 residues. V lost 7 bases, J lost 7 bases, and 12 bases stayed unmatched. Per germline, CDR1 SNHLY and CDR2 FYNNEI. CDR3: CASKRNGLAGDIGELFF. CDR3 sequence (DNA): TGTGCCAGCAAGAGAAACGGACTAGCGGGAGATATCGGGGAGCTGTTTTTT.

CDR3 protein: CASSLHREGQPQHF. DNA for the CDR3: TGTGCCAGCAGTCTGCACAGGGAAGGTCAGCCCCAGCATTTT. This rearrangement joins TRBV6-5 to TRBJ1-5, with a possible D match to TRBD1 (6 bases). Germline V CDR1 and CDR2: MNHEY, SVGAGI. V was cut by 5 bases and J by 6 bases, with 14 bases left in between. CDR3 length equals 14 residues.